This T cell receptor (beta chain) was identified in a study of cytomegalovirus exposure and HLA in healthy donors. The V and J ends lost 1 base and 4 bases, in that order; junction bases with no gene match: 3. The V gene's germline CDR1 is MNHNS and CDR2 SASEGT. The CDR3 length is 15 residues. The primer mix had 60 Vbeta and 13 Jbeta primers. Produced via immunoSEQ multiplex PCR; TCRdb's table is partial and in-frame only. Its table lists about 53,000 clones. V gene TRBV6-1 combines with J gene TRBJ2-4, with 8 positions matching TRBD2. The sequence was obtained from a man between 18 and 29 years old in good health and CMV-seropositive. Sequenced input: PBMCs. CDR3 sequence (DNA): TGTGCCAGCAGTGAAGTAAGCGGGGGTAAAAACATTCAGTACTTC. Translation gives CASSEVSGGKNIQYF.